The 3 T cell receptor beta chains given below trace back to one sample, sequenced in a study of cytomegalovirus exposure and HLA in healthy donors. Primers included in the PCR were 60 Vbeta and 13 Jbeta primers. Libraries were prepared by immunoSEQ multiplex PCR; TCRdb keeps only in-frame clonotypes and omits some of them. The sample shows some 160,000 clones, roughly 84% of them seen only once. Sequenced: PBMCs. These receptors all stem from a woman between 18 and 29 years old in good health and CMV-seronegative.

The V and J genes are TRBV27 and TRBJ2-6; 7 nucleotides agree with TRBD1. The J segment lost 0 bases and the V segment lost 5 bases, leaving 7 bases of the junction unmatched. The CDR3 runs to 17 residues. CDR1 MNHEY and CDR2 SMNVEV come from the germline V gene (reference sequence). The CDR3: CASSVTGVYSGANVLTF. The CDR3 region has the DNA TGTGCCAGCAGTGTAACAGGGGTGTACTCTGGGGCCAACGTCCTGACTTTC.

This clone was detected only once. One end of the junction does not line up with germline, which may come from a read error. The genes are TRBV5-1 and TRBJ2-6; 7 nucleotides agree with TRBD1. The CDR3 totals 20 residues. In germline, CDR1 is SGHRS, CDR2 YFSETQ. In nucleotides, the CDR3 is TGCGCCAGCAGCTTGGCCCCGCGACAGGGAAGTCTATCTGGGGCCAACGGCCTGACTTTC. Encoded protein: CASSLAPRQGSLSGANGLTF.

This chain uses TRBV5-4 with TRBJ1-5, with 8 positions matching TRBD1. With V trimmed by 4 bases and J by 2 bases, 8 bases remained unmatched. The CDR3 loop spans 16 amino acids. Germline V CDR1 and CDR2: SGHNT, YYREEE (reference sequence). The CDR3 loop reads CASSTQGAGGNQPQHF. Written as DNA, the CDR3 is TGTGCCAGCAGCACTCAGGGGGCAGGCGGCAATCAGCCCCAGCATTTT.